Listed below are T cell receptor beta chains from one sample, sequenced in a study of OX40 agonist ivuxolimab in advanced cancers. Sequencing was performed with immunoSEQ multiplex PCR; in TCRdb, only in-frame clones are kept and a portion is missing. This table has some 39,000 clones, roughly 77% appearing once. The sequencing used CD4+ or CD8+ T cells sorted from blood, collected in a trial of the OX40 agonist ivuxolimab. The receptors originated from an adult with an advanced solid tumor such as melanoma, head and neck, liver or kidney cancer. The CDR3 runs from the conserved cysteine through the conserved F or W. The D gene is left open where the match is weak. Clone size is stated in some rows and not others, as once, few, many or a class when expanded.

CDR3 protein: CASSQQVFGTQYF
CDR3 DNA: TGCGCCAGCAGTCAACAGGTTTTTGGAACCCAGTACTTC
clone size: .
J gene: TRBJ2-5
D gene: .
V gene: TRBV23-1

CDR3 protein: CAWSRWRGGDGYTF
CDR3 DNA: TGTGCCTGGAGTAGGTGGAGAGGGGGTGATGGCTACACCTTC
clone size: .
J gene: TRBJ1-2
D gene: .
V gene: TRBV30

CDR3 protein: CASSQDGYYEQYF
CDR3 DNA: TGTGCCAGTTCTCAGGACGGCTACTACGAGCAGTACTTC
clone size: .
J gene: TRBJ2-7
D gene: .
V gene: TRBV19

CDR3 protein: CASSVDWNTEAFF
CDR3 DNA: TGTGCCAGCAGCGTAGATTGGAACACTGAAGCTTTCTTT
clone size: .
J gene: TRBJ1-1
D gene: .
V gene: TRBV9

CDR3 protein: CASSPLGAGVSETQYF
CDR3 DNA: TGTGCCAGCAGCCCGTTGGGGGCGGGAGTTTCAGAGACCCAGTACTTC
clone size: few
J gene: TRBJ2-5
D gene: .
V gene: TRBV11-2

CDR3 protein: CASSEATAYIYGYTF
CDR3 DNA: TGTGCCAGCAGTGAAGCGACAGCCTACATCTATGGCTACACCTTC
clone size: few
J gene: TRBJ1-2
D gene: .
V gene: TRBV2

CDR3 protein: CASSLPVTGELFF
CDR3 DNA: TGTGCCAGCAGCTTGCCCGTCACCGGGGAGCTGTTTTTT
clone size: .
J gene: TRBJ2-2
D gene: .
V gene: TRBV5-4

CDR3 protein: CASSHVQGPYNEQFF
CDR3 DNA: TGTGCCAGCAGTCACGTACAGGGCCCCTACAATGAGCAGTTCTTC
clone size: .
J gene: TRBJ2-1
D gene: .
V gene: TRBV27

CDR3 protein: CASSLQAVEQFF
CDR3 DNA: TGTGCCAGCAGCCTCCAAGCGGTAGAGCAGTTCTTC
clone size: .
J gene: TRBJ2-1
D gene: .
V gene: TRBV2

CDR3 protein: CASSWTPGYEQYF
CDR3 DNA: TGTGCCAGCAGCTGGACCCCGGGATACGAGCAGTACTTC
clone size: .
J gene: TRBJ2-7
D gene: .
V gene: TRBV5-5

CDR3 protein: CASSYSGGKGEQYF
CDR3 DNA: TGTGCCAGCAGTTACTCGGGGGGAAAGGGCGAGCAGTACTTC
clone size: once
J gene: TRBJ2-7
D gene: TRBD2
V gene: TRBV5-6

CDR3 protein: CASTRGGAEKLFF
CDR3 DNA: TGTGCCAGCACCCGGGGGGGCGCGGAAAAACTGTTTTTT
clone size: once
J gene: TRBJ1-4
D gene: .
V gene: TRBV6-6

CDR3 protein: CASSLRGGTSEQYF
CDR3 DNA: TGTGCCAGCAGCTTACGGGGCGGGACGTCCGAGCAGTACTTC
clone size: .
J gene: TRBJ2-7
D gene: .
V gene: TRBV7-3

CDR3 protein: CASSPQGGGHNEQFF
CDR3 DNA: TGTGCCAGCAGCCCCCAGGGGGGAGGACACAATGAGCAGTTCTTC
clone size: .
J gene: TRBJ2-1
D gene: .
V gene: TRBV7-9

CDR3 protein: CASSAPGRGLYGYTF
CDR3 DNA: TGCGCCAGCAGCGCCCCTGGCAGGGGGCTCTATGGCTACACCTTC
clone size: .
J gene: TRBJ1-2
D gene: TRBD1
V gene: TRBV4-1

CDR3 protein: CASTFGGFVNTEAFF
CDR3 DNA: TGCGCCAGCACCTTCGGGGGATTCGTGAACACTGAAGCTTTCTTT
clone size: .
J gene: TRBJ1-1
D gene: .
V gene: TRBV5-1

CDR3 protein: CASSSGDLSTDTQYF
CDR3 DNA: TGTGCCAGCAGCTCAGGAGACCTAAGCACAGATACGCAGTATTTT
clone size: .
J gene: TRBJ2-3
D gene: .
V gene: TRBV7-9

CDR3 protein: CASSSRDRVPETQYF
CDR3 DNA: TGTGCCAGCAGCTCCCGGGACAGGGTTCCAGAGACCCAGTACTTC
clone size: .
J gene: TRBJ2-5
D gene: TRBD1
V gene: TRBV7-9

CDR3 protein: CASSESGGGAGALGTEAFF
CDR3 DNA: TGTGCCAGCAGTGAATCCGGTGGAGGGGCAGGAGCTCTGGGCACTGAAGCTTTCTTT
clone size: .
J gene: TRBJ1-1
D gene: .
V gene: TRBV6-1

CDR3 protein: CSTPGERVSNEQFF
CDR3 DNA: TGCAGCACTCCCGGGGAGCGGGTGAGCAATGAGCAGTTCTTC
clone size: .
J gene: TRBJ2-1
D gene: .
V gene: TRBV29-1

CDR3 protein: CASSLKDRPGGNQPQHF
CDR3 DNA: TGTGCCAGTAGTCTCAAAGACAGGCCGGGCGGCAATCAGCCCCAGCATTTT
clone size: .
J gene: TRBJ1-5
D gene: .
V gene: TRBV19

CDR3 protein: CASSGQGIATNEKLFF
CDR3 DNA: TGTGCCAGCAGTGGACAGGGGATTGCAACTAATGAAAAACTGTTTTTT
clone size: .
J gene: TRBJ1-4
D gene: TRBD1
V gene: TRBV2

CDR3 protein: CASSSGGDNEQFF
CDR3 DNA: TGCGCCAGCAGCTCGGGGGGTGACAATGAGCAGTTCTTC
clone size: .
J gene: TRBJ2-1
D gene: TRBD2
V gene: TRBV5-1

CDR3 protein: CSVERDVDSGANVLTF
CDR3 DNA: TGCAGCGTGGAAAGGGACGTTGACTCTGGGGCCAACGTCCTGACTTTC
clone size: few
J gene: TRBJ2-6
D gene: .
V gene: TRBV29-1

CDR3 protein: CSTRDHANTQYF
CDR3 DNA: TGCAGCACCAGGGACCACGCGAATACGCAGTATTTT
clone size: .
J gene: TRBJ2-3
D gene: .
V gene: TRBV29-1

CDR3 protein: CASSITITDTQYF
CDR3 DNA: TGTGCCAGTAGTATAACTATCACAGATACGCAGTATTTT
clone size: .
J gene: TRBJ2-3
D gene: .
V gene: TRBV19

CDR3 protein: CASSPPAYNSPLHF
CDR3 DNA: TGTGCCAGCAGTCCCCCGGCCTATAATTCACCCCTCCACTTT
clone size: .
J gene: TRBJ1-6
D gene: .
V gene: TRBV6-6

CDR3 protein: CASSSRVTTNEKLFF
CDR3 DNA: TGTGCCAGCAGCTCCCGGGTCACAACTAATGAAAAACTGTTTTTT
clone size: .
J gene: TRBJ1-4
D gene: .
V gene: TRBV5-6

CDR3 protein: CASSVPGTGNTIYF
CDR3 DNA: TGTGCCAGTAGTGTCCCCGGGACGGGAAACACCATATATTTT
clone size: .
J gene: TRBJ1-3
D gene: .
V gene: TRBV19

CDR3 protein: CASSLGTDNQPQHF
CDR3 DNA: TGTGCCAGCAGCTTGGGGACAGATAATCAGCCCCAGCATTTT
clone size: .
J gene: TRBJ1-5
D gene: TRBD1
V gene: TRBV7-9

CDR3 protein: CSVGTSGSTDTQYF
CDR3 DNA: TGCAGCGTTGGGACTAGCGGGAGCACAGATACGCAGTATTTT
clone size: .
J gene: TRBJ2-3
D gene: TRBD2
V gene: TRBV29-1

CDR3 protein: CASSPDSGADPETQYF
CDR3 DNA: TGTGCCAGCAGCCCGGACAGCGGCGCCGATCCAGAGACCCAGTACTTC
clone size: .
J gene: TRBJ2-5
D gene: .
V gene: TRBV5-4

CDR3 protein: CASSSQGLAGGGTPGETQYF
CDR3 DNA: TGTGCCAGCAGCTCCCAGGGACTAGCGGGGGGGGGCACCCCAGGAGAGACCCAGTACTTC
clone size: once
J gene: TRBJ2-5
D gene: TRBD2
V gene: TRBV7-8

CDR3 protein: CASSFGGNGDEQFF
CDR3 DNA: TGTGCCAGCAGCTTCGGGGGGAACGGCGATGAGCAGTTCTTC
clone size: .
J gene: TRBJ2-1
D gene: TRBD2
V gene: TRBV5-4

CDR3 protein: CASSLAPDGPQHF
CDR3 DNA: TGTGCCAGCAGCTTGGCCCCGGATGGGCCCCAGCATTTT
clone size: .
J gene: TRBJ1-5
D gene: .
V gene: TRBV5-6

CDR3 protein: CASSSPLADTYNEQFF
CDR3 DNA: TGTGCCAGCAGCTCCCCCCTAGCGGATACCTACAATGAGCAGTTCTTC
clone size: few
J gene: TRBJ2-1
D gene: TRBD2
V gene: TRBV7-9

CDR3 protein: CASSLGTDYGYTF
CDR3 DNA: TGTGCCAGCAGTCTGGGGACAGACTATGGCTACACCTTC
clone size: .
J gene: TRBJ1-2
D gene: TRBD1
V gene: TRBV28

CDR3 protein: CASSIWNTDTQYF
CDR3 DNA: TGTGCCAGTAGTATCTGGAACACAGATACGCAGTATTTT
clone size: .
J gene: TRBJ2-3
D gene: .
V gene: TRBV19

CDR3 protein: CATSRDPLEGYTF
CDR3 DNA: TGTGCCACCAGCAGAGACCCCCTCGAGGGCTACACCTTC
clone size: .
J gene: TRBJ1-2
D gene: .
V gene: TRBV15

CDR3 protein: CASRPGGGYTEAFF
CDR3 DNA: TGTGCCAGCAGACCCGGCGGGGGATACACTGAAGCTTTCTTT
clone size: once
J gene: TRBJ1-1
D gene: .
V gene: TRBV27

CDR3 protein: CASSLALGWGYTF
CDR3 DNA: TGTGCCAGCAGCTTGGCGCTGGGGTGGGGCTACACCTTC
clone size: .
J gene: TRBJ1-2
D gene: .
V gene: TRBV7-2

CDR3 protein: CASSPGQGIQTQYF
CDR3 DNA: TGTGCCAGCAGCCCGGGACAGGGGATTCAGACCCAGTACTTC
clone size: .
J gene: TRBJ2-5
D gene: TRBD1
V gene: TRBV7-6

CDR3 protein: CASSRDSNYGYTF
CDR3 DNA: TGTGCCAGCAGCCGGGACTCCAACTATGGCTACACCTTC
clone size: .
J gene: TRBJ1-2
D gene: .
V gene: TRBV2

CDR3 protein: CSVEFISGVVNEQFF
CDR3 DNA: TGCAGCGTTGAATTTATTAGCGGAGTGGTGAATGAGCAGTTCTTC
clone size: once
J gene: TRBJ2-1
D gene: .
V gene: TRBV29-1

CDR3 protein: CASSLTHVRQEPTDTQYF
CDR3 DNA: TGCGCCAGCAGCCTCACACACGTGAGACAAGAGCCCACAGATACGCAGTATTTT
clone size: .
J gene: TRBJ2-3
D gene: .
V gene: TRBV5-1

CDR3 protein: CAWSVGPYRGKSYGYTF
CDR3 DNA: TGTGCCTGGAGTGTCGGGCCATACAGGGGGAAAAGCTATGGCTACACCTTC
clone size: .
J gene: TRBJ1-2
D gene: TRBD1
V gene: TRBV30

CDR3 protein: CASSLMAGGKNEQFF
CDR3 DNA: TGCGCCAGCAGCCTGATGGCGGGAGGTAAAAATGAGCAGTTCTTC
clone size: .
J gene: TRBJ2-1
D gene: TRBD2
V gene: TRBV5-1

CDR3 protein: CASRGAVIISGQPQHF
CDR3 DNA: TGCGCCAGCAGAGGAGCAGTGATCATTAGCGGGCAGCCCCAGCATTTT
clone size: .
J gene: TRBJ1-5
D gene: .
V gene: TRBV10-1

CDR3 protein: CASSPRQGAAYEQYF
CDR3 DNA: TGTGCCAGCAGCCCCCGACAGGGAGCGGCCTACGAGCAGTACTTC
clone size: .
J gene: TRBJ2-7
D gene: TRBD1
V gene: TRBV6-6

CDR3 protein: CASRLDRGRHQPQHF
CDR3 DNA: TGTGCCAGCAGATTGGACAGGGGGCGCCATCAGCCCCAGCATTTT
clone size: .
J gene: TRBJ1-5
D gene: TRBD1
V gene: TRBV7-8

CDR3 protein: CASSLASGGPTPYF
CDR3 DNA: TGTGCCAGCAGCTTGGCCTCTGGGGGGCCGACACCCTACTTC
clone size: .
J gene: TRBJ1-2
D gene: .
V gene: TRBV5-4

CDR3 protein: CASSLRTGTGQPQHF
CDR3 DNA: TGCGCCAGCAGCTTGCGTACAGGGACGGGTCAGCCCCAGCATTTT
clone size: once
J gene: TRBJ1-5
D gene: .
V gene: TRBV5-1

CDR3 protein: CASTPLAPTFSGRDNEQFF
CDR3 DNA: TGTGCCAGCACCCCTCTTGCCCCAACCTTTAGCGGGAGGGACAATGAGCAGTTCTTC
clone size: .
J gene: TRBJ2-1
D gene: TRBD2
V gene: TRBV4-2

CDR3 protein: CASSVAGQGAGEKLFF
CDR3 DNA: TGTGCCAGCAGCGTAGCTGGGCAGGGGGCGGGTGAAAAACTGTTTTTT
clone size: .
J gene: TRBJ1-4
D gene: TRBD1
V gene: TRBV9

CDR3 protein: CASSSRLINYGYTF
CDR3 DNA: TGTGCCAGCAGCTCCAGACTCATTAACTATGGCTACACCTTC
clone size: .
J gene: TRBJ1-2
D gene: .
V gene: TRBV11-2

CDR3 protein: CASSPGQGITSTDTQYF
CDR3 DNA: TGTGCCAGCAGCCCAGGACAGGGGATTACTAGCACAGATACGCAGTATTTT
clone size: .
J gene: TRBJ2-3
D gene: TRBD1
V gene: TRBV7-3